This TCR beta chain was sequenced for a study of T-cell memory formation after mild COVID-19. Overall study results and limits: Cross-reactive memory apparently joined, as some responding clones appeared in pre-infection memory. The study found balanced CD4/CD8 in clones contracting day 15 to 85 and a CD4+ lean in later expanders.

Turning to this clonotype: The antigen is undetermined.

J gave up 5 bases and V 5 bases, and 10 bases lay outside the gene matches. The CDR3 is made up of 15 amino acids. CDR1 and CDR2 (germline): SEHNR, FQNEAQ (reference sequence). TCRdb passed the 5' RACE reads through MiXCR, listing each CDR3 protein once. The profile shows under 650,000 distinct CDR3 sequences, roughly 18% of them singletons. Sequencing was performed on PBMCs or a T cell subset sorted from them (not recorded which). The origin of this receptor is an adult woman who had mild COVID-19 (a few samples of this study predate the infection). Cell type and time point are not known. The chain has TRBV7-9 and TRBJ2-7; 9 bases map to TRBD1. This chain's CDR3 is CASSALPGQGHEQYF. For the CDR3, the DNA is TGTGCCAGCAGCGCCCTGCCGGGACAGGGCCACGAGCAGTACTTC.